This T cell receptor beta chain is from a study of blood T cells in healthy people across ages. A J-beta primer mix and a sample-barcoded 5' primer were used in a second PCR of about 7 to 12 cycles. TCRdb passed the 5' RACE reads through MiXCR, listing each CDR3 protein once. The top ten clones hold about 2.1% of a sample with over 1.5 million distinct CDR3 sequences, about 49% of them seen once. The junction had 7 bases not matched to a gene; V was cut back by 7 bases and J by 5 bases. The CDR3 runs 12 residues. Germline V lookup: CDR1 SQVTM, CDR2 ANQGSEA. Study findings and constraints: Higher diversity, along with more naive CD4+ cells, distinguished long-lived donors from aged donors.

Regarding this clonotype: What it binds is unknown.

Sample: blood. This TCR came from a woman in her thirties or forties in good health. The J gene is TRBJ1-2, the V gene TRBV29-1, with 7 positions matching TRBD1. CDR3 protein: CSGTSRGYGYTF. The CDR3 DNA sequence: TGCAGCGGGACTTCCAGGGGGTATGGCTACACCTTC.